This T cell receptor beta chain is from a study of blood T cell repertoires in COVID-19. Whole-study context: Samples representing acute and convalescent COVID-19 were sourced from the United States, Italy and Spain. Sources were T cells, B-cell-depleted T cells, or PBMCs; the material itself was cDNA or gDNA.

In the original analysis: Estimated nucleated cell counts came from reference gene primer amplification. TCRdb's copy holds only in-frame clones and misses some; the assay was immunoSEQ multiplex PCR. For V, J and clone size, that table is used; D and trimming come from the DNA. The sample lists about 160,000 clones; approximately 81% were seen once. Trimming removed 11 bases from V and 5 bases from J; junction bases left unmatched: 9. Germline lookup yields CDR1 MNHEY and CDR2 SVGAGI. The CDR3 runs 13 residues. V gene TRBV6-5 combines with J gene TRBJ2-7; 10 nucleotides match TRBD1. This sequence originates from a man between 40 and 49 years old with acute or convalescent COVID-19. The specimen was peripheral blood. The CDR3 region has the DNA TGTGCCTTGGGCGGGACAGGGGAACACGAGCAGTACTTC. Translated, it gives CALGGTGEHEQYF.